Sequencing of this T cell receptor (beta chain) was carried out in a study of T-cell reconstitution after alpha-beta-depleted transplantation in children. V gave up 2 bases and J gave up 6 bases, with 11 bases separating them. The CDR3 runs to 14 residues. The germline V gene encodes CDR1 MNHEY and CDR2 SVGEGT. This clonotype was seen a few times. The antigen remains undetermined. Study outcomes and limitations: Newly produced T cells mostly accounted for T-cell counts and diversity one year post-transplant. The origin of alpha-beta T cells about two months after transplant was reportedly several hundred expanded graft clones. Surviving thymic progenitors and recipient T cells were the source of high TCRbeta diversity at day 60 in some patients.

The authors prepared the TCRbeta library with unique molecular identifiers. TCRdb passed the PCR reads through MiXCR, listing each CDR3 protein once. In the table there are fewer than 700,000 distinct CDR3 sequences, around 23% of which are singletons. The source material was PBMCs, mostly from graft donor cells, sampled 360 days after TCRalphabeta/CD19-depleted stem cell transplant. The V gene is TRBV6-2 or TRBV6-3, the J gene TRBJ2-1; D assignment may be TRBD1 or TRBD2 (6 bases each). The clonotype comes from a boy under two years old who had a stem cell transplant for acute myeloid leukemia, so the T cells may come from the graft donor. The CDR3 is CASSYGGLLNEQFF. DNA for the CDR3: TGTGCCAGCAGTTACGGGGGGCTGCTCAATGAGCAGTTCTTC.